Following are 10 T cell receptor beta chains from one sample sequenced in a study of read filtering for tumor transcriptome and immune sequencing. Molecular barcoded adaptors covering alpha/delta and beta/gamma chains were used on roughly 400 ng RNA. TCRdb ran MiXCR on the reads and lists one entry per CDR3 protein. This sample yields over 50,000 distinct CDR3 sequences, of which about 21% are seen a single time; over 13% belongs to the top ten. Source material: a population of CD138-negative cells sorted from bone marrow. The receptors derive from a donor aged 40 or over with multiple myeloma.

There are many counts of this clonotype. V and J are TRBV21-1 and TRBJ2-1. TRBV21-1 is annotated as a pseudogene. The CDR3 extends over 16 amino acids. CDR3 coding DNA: TGTGCCAGCAGCAAAGAATGGGTGCCCGCCTACAATGAGCAGTTCTTC. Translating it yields CASSKEWVPAYNEQFF.

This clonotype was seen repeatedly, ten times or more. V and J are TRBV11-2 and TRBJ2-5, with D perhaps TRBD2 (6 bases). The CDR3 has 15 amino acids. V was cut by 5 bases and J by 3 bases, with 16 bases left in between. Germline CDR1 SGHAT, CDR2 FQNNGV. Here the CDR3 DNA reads TGTGCCAGCAGCCCCTCGACTAGGACTGAAGAGACCCAGTACTTC. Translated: CASSPSTRTEETQYF.

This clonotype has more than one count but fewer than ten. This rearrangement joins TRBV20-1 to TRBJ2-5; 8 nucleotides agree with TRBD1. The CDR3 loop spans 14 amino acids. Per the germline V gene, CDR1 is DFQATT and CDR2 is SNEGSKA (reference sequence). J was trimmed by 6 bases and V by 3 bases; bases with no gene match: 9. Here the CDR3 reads CSASWQGAGQTQYF. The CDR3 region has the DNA TGCAGTGCTAGTTGGCAGGGGGCTGGGCAGACCCAGTACTTC.

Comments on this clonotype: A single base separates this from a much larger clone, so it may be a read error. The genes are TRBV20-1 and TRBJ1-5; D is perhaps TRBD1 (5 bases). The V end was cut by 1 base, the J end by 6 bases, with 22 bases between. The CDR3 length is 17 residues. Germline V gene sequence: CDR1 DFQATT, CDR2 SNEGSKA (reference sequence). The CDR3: CSARGNEGLWRSQPQHF. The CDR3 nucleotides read TGCAGTGCTAGAGGGAACGAGGGGTTATGGAGAAGTCAGCCCCAGCATTTT.

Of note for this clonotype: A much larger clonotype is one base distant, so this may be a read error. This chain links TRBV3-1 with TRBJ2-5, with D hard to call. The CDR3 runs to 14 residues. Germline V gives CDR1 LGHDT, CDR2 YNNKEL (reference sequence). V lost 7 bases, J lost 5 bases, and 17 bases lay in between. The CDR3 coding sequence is TGTGCCAGCATTCCTCGGACGGGCCCGGAGACCCAGTACTTC. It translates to CASIPRTGPETQYF.

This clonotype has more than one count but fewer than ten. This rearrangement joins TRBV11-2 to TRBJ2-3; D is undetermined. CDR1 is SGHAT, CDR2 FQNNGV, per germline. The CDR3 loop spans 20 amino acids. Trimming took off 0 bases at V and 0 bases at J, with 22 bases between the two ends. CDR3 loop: CASSLETPSVPHSSTDTQYF. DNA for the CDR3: TGTGCCAGCAGCTTAGAGACACCCTCAGTCCCACATTCTAGCACAGATACGCAGTATTTT.

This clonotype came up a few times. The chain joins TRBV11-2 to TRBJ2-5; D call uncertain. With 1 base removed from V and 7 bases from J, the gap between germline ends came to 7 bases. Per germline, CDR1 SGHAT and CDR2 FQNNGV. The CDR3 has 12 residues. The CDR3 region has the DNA TGTGCCAGCAGCTTAGGACCTAGGACCCAGTACTTC. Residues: CASSLGPRTQYF. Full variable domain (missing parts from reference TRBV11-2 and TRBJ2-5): EAGVAQSPRYKIIEKRQSVAFWCNPISGHATLYWYQQILGQGPKLLIQFQNNGVVDDSQLPKDRFSAERLKGVDSTLKIQPAKLEDSAVYLCASSLGPRTQYFGPGTRLLVL.

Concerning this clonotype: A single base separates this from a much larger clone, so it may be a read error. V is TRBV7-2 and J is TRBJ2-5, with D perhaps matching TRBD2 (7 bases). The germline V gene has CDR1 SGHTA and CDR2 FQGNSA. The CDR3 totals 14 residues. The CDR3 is CASYGGGAGEAQYF. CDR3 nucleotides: TGTGCCAGCTACGGCGGGGGCGCGGGAGAGGCCCAGTACTTC.

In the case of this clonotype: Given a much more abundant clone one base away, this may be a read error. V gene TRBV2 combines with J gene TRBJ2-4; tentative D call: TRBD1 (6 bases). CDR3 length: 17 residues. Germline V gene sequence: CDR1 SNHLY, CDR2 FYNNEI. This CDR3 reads CASSVETGSGAKSIQYF. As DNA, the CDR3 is TGTGCCAGCAGCGTAGAAACCGGCTCAGGGGCCAAAAGCATTCAGTACTTC.

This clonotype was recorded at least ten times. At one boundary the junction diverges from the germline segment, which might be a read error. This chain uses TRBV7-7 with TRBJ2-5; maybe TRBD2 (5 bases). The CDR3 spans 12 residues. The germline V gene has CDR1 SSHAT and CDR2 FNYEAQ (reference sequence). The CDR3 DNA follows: TGTGCTAGCAGCTTAGAACGGGGGACCCAGTACTTC. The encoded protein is CASSLERGTQYF.